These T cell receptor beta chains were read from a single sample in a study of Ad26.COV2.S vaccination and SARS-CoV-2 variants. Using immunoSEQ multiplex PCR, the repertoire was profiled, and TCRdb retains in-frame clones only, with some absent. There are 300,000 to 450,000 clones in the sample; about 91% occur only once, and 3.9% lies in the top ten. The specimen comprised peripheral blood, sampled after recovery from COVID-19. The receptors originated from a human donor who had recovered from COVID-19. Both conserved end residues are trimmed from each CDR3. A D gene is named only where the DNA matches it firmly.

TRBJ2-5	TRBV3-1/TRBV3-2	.	ASSTGSKETQY
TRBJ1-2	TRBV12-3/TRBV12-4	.	ASTRTGVSGYT
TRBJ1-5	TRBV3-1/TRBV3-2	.	ASSPSTGSQPQH
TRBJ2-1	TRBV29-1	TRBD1	SVGTGGNEQF
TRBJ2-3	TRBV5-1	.	ASSLEGGPPDTQY
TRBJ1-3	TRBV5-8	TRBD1	ASTTRGPGNTIY
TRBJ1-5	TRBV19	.	ASSLGYSNQPQH
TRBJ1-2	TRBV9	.	ASSVGQGTNYGYT
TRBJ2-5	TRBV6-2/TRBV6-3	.	ASSYSKGGGHQETQY
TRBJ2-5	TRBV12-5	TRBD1	ASGRQGQETQY
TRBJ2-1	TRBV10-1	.	ASSVGLGGRLNNEQF
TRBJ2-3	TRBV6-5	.	ASSPGPQDTQY
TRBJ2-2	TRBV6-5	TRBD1	ASTGQGGTGELF
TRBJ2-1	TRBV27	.	ASSFRGHANEQF
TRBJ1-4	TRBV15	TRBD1	ATSRTGQFNEKLF
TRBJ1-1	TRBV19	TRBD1	ASSIVPDRGSTEAF